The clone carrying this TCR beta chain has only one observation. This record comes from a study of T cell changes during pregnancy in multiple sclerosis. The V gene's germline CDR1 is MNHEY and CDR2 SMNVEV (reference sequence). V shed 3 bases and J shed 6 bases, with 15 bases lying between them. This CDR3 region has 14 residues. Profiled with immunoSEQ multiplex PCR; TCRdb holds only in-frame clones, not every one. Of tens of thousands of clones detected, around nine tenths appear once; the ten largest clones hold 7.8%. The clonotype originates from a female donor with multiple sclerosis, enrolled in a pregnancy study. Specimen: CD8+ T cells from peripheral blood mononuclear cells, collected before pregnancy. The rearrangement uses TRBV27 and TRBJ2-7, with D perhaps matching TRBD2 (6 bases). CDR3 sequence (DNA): TGTGCCAGCAGTTTCGGGACTGACTCATCCGAGCAGTACTTC. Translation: CASSFGTDSSEQYF.